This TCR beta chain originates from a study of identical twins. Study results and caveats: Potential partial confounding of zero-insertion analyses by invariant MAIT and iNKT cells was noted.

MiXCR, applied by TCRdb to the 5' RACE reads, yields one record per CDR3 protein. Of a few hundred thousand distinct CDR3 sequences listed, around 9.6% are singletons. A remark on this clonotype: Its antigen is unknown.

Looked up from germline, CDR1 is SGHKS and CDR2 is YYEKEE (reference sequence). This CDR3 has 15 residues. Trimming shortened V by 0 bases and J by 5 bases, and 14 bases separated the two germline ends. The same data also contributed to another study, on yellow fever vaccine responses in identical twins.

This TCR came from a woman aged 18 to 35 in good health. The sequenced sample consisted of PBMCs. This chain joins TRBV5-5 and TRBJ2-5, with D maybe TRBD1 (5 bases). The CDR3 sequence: CASSLDQGRAETQYF. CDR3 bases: TGTGCCAGCAGCTTGGATCAGGGCAGAGCGGAGACCCAGTACTTC.